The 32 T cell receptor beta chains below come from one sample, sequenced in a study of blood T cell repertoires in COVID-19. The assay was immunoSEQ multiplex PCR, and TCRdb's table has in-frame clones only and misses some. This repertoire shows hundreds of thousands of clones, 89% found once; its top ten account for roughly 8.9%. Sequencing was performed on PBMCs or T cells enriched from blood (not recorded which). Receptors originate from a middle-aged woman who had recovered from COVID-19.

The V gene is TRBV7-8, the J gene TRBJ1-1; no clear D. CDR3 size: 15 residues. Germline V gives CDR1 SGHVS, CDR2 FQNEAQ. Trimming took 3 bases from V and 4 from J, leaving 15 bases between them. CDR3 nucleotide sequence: TGTGCCAGCAGCTTCCCCTTGGTGGGGAGCACTGAAGCTTTCTTT. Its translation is CASSFPLVGSTEAFF.

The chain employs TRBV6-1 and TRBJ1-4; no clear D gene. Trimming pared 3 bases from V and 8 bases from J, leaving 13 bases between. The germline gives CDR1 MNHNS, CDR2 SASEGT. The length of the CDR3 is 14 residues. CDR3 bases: TGTGCCAGCAGTGATTTCGGGGTGGGAGAAAAACTGTTTTTT. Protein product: CASSDFGVGEKLFF.

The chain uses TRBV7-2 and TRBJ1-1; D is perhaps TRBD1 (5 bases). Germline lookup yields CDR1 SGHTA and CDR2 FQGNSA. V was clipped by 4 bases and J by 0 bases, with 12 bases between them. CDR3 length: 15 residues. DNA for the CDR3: TGTGCCAGCAGCTCCTGGGAGGGGTTGAACACTGAAGCTTTCTTT. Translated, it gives CASSSWEGLNTEAFF.

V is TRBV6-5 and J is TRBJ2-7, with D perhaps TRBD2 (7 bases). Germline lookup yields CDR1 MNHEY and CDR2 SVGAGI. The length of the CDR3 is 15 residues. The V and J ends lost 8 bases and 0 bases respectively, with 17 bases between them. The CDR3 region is CASVGGALGSYEQYF. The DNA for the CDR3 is TGTGCCAGCGTAGGGGGGGCCCTAGGCTCCTACGAGCAGTACTTC.

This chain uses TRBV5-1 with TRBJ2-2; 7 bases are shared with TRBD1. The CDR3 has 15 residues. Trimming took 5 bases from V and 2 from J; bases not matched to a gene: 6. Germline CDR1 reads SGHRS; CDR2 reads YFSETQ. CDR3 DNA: TGCGCCAGCAGAACGACAGGGAGTAACACCGGGGAGCTGTTTTTT. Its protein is CASRTTGSNTGELFF.

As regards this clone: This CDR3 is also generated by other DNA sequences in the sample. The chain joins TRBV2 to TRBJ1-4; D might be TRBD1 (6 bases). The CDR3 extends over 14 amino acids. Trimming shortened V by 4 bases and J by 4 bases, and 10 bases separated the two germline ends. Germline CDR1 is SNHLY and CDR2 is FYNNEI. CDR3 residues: CASSATGFNEKLFF. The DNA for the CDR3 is TGTGCCAGCAGTGCGACAGGATTTAATGAAAAACTGTTTTTT.

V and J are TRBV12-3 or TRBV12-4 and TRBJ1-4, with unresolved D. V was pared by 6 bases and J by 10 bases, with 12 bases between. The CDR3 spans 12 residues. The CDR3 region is CASRYDMGKLFF. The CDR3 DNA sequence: TGTGCCAGCAGATACGACATGGGAAAACTGTTTTTT.

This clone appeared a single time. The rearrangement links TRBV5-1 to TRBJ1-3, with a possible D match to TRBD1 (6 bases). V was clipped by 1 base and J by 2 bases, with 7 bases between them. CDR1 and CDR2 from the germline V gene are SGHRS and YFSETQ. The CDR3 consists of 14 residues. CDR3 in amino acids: CASSLTGTGNTIYF. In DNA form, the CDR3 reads TGCGCCAGCAGCTTGACAGGGACTGGAAACACCATATATTTT. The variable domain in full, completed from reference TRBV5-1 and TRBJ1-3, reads KAGVTQTPRYLIKTRGQQVTLSCSPISGHRSVSWYQQTPGQGLQFLFEYFSETQRNKGNFPGRFSGRQFSNSRSEMNVSTLELGDSALYLCASSLTGTGNTIYFGEGSWLTVV.

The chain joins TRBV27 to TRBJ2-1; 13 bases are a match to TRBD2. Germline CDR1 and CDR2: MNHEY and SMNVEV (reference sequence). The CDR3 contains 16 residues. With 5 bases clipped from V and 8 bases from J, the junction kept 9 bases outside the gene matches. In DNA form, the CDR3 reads TGTGCCAGCAGTAACCTGCGGACTAGCGGGAGAGATGAGCAGTTCTTC. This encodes CASSNLRTSGRDEQFF.

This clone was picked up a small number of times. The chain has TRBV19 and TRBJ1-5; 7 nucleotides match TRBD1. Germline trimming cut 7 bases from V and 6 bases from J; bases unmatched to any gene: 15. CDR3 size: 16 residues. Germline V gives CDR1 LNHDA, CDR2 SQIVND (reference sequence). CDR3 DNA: TGTGCCAGTAAGAGCGGAGACAGGGTAAAATTTCAGCCCCAGCATTTT. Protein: CASKSGDRVKFQPQHF.

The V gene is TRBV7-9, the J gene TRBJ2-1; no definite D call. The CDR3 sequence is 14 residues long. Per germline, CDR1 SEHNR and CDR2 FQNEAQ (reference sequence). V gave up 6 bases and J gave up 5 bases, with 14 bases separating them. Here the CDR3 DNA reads TGTGCCAGCAGTCAACTGGAGCTCCACAATGAGCAGTTCTTC. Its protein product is CASSQLELHNEQFF.

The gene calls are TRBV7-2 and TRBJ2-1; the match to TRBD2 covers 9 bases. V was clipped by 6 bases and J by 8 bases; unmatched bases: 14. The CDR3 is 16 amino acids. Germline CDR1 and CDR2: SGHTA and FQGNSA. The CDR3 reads CASREAGTSSRDEQFF. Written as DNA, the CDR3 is TGTGCCAGCAGGGAAGCCGGGACTAGCTCCCGGGATGAGCAGTTCTTC. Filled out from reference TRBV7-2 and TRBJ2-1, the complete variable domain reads GAGVSQSPSNKVTEKGKDVELRCDPISGHTALYWYRQSLGQGLEFLIYFQGNSAPDKSGLPSDRFSAERTGGSVSTLTIQRTQQEDSAVYLCASREAGTSSRDEQFFGPGTRLTVL.

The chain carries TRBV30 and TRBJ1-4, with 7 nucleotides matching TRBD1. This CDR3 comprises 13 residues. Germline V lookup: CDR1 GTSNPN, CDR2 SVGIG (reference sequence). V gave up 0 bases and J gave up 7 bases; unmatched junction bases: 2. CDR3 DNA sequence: TGTGCCTGGAGTGTACAGGGGAGTGAAAAACTGTTTTTT. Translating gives CAWSVQGSEKLFF. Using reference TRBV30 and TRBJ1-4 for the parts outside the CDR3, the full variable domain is SQTIHQWPATLVQPVGSPLSLECTVEGTSNPNLYWYRQAAGRGLQLLFYSVGIGQISSEVPQNLSASRPQDRQFILSSKKLLLSDSGFYLCAWSVQGSEKLFFGSGTQLSVL.

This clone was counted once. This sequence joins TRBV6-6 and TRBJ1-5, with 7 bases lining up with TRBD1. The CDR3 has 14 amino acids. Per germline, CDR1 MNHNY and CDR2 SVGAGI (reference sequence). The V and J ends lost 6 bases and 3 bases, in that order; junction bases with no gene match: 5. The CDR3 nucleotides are TGTGCCAGCAGACCCGGACAGGTCAATCAGCCCCAGCATTTT. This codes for CASRPGQVNQPQHF.

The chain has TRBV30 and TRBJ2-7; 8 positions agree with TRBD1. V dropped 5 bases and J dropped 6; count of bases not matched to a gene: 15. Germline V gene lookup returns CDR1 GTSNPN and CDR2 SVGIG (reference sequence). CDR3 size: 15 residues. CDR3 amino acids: CAWSARDRKSGEQYF. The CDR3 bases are TGTGCCTGGTCCGCGAGGGACAGGAAATCTGGCGAGCAGTACTTC.

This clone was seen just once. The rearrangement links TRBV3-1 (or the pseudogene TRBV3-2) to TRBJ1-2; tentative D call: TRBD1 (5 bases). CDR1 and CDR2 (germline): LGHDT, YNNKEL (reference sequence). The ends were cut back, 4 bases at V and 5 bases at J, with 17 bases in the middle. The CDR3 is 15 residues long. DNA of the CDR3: TGTGCCAGCAGCCCCCCGGGGGGTCCCAGGTATGGCTACACCTTC. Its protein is CASSPPGGPRYGYTF.

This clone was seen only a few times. CDR3 amino acids: CAISGLSNTEAFF. CDR3 DNA: TGTGCCATCAGTGGGCTCAGTAACACTGAAGCTTTCTTT. The rearrangement joins TRBV10-3 to TRBJ1-1; no clear D gene. Looked up from germline, CDR1 is ENHRY and CDR2 is SYGVKD. CDR3 length: 13 amino acids. Deletions cut 4 bases from V and 2 bases from J, with 8 bases between.

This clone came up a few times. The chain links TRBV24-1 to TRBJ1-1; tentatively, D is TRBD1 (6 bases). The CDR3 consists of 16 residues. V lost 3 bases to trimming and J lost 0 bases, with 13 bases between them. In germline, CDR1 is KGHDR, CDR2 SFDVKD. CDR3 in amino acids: CATSDPRGAMNTEAFF. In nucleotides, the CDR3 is TGTGCCACCAGTGATCCGCGGGGGGCCATGAACACTGAAGCTTTCTTT.

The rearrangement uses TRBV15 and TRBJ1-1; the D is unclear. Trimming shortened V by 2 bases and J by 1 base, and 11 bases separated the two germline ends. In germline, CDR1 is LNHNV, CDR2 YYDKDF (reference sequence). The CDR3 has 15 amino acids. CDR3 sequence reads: CATSRKISENTEAFF. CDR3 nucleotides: TGTGCCACCAGCAGAAAAATTTCAGAGAACACTGAAGCTTTCTTT.

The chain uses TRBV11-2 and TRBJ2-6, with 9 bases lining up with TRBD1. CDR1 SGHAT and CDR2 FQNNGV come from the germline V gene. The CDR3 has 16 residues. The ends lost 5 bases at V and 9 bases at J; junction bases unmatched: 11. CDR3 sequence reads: CASSLTGGVVDNVLTF. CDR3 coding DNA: TGTGCCAGCAGCCTGACAGGGGGAGTGGTGGACAACGTCCTGACTTTC.

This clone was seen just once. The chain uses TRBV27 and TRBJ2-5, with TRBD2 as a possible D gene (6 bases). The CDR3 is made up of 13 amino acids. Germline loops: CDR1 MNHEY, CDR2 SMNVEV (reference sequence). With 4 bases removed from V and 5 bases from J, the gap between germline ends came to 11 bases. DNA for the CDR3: TGTGCCAGCAGTTCATGGGGGGACGAGACCCAGTACTTC. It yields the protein CASSSWGDETQYF.

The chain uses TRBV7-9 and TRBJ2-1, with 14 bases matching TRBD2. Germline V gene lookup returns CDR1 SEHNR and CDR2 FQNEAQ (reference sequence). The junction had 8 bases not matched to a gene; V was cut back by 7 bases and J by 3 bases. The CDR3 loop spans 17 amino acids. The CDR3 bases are TGTGCCAGCATCCCGGGGACTAGCGGGGGCCTCTACAATGAGCAGTTCTTC. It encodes CASIPGTSGGLYNEQFF.

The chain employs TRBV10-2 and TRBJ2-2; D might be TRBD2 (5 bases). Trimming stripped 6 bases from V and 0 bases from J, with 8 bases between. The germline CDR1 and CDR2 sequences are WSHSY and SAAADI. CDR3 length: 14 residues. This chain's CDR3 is CASRPGTNTGELFF. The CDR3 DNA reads TGCGCCAGCAGACCGGGGACGAACACCGGGGAGCTGTTTTTT.

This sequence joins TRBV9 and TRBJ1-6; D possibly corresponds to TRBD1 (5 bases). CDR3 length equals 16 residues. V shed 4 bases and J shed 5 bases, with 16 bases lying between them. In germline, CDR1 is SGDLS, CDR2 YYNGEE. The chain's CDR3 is CASSPRPGPNNSPLHF. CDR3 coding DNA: TGTGCCAGCAGCCCCCGCCCAGGGCCTAATAATTCACCCCTCCACTTT.

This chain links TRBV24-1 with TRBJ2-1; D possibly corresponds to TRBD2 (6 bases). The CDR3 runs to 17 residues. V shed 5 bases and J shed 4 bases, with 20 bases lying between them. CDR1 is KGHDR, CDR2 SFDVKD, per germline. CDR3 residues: CATSVGGLPSGYNEQFF. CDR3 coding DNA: TGTGCCACCAGTGTGGGAGGACTCCCCTCCGGGTACAATGAGCAGTTCTTC.

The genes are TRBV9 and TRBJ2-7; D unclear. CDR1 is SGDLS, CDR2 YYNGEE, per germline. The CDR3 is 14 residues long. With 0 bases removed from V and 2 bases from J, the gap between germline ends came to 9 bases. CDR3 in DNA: TGTGCCAGCAGCGTAGTTCCTGAGGCCTACGAGCAGTACTTC. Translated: CASSVVPEAYEQYF. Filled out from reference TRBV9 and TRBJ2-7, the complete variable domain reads DSGVTQTPKHLITATGQRVTLRCSPRSGDLSVYWYQQSLDQGLQFLIQYYNGEERAKGNILERFSAQQFPDLHSELNLSSLELGDSALYFCASSVVPEAYEQYFGPGTRLTVT.

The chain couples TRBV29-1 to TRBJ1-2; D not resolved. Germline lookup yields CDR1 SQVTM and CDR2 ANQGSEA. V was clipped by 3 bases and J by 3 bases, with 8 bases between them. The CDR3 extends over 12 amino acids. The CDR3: CSVERTHYGYTF. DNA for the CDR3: TGCAGCGTTGAGCGGACTCACTATGGCTACACCTTC.

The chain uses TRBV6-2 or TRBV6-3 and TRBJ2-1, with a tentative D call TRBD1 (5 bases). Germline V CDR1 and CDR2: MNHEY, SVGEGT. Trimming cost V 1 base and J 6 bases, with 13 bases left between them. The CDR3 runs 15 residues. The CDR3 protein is CASSYLLRQPNEQFF. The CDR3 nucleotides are TGTGCCAGCAGTTACTTACTTCGACAGCCCAATGAGCAGTTCTTC.

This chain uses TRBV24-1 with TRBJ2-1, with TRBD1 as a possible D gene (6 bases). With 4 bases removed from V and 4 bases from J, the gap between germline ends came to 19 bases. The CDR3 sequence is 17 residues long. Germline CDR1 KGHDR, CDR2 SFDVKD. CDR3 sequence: CATSETQGHKGYNEQFF. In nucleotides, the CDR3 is TGTGCCACCAGTGAAACCCAGGGACATAAAGGATACAATGAGCAGTTCTTC.

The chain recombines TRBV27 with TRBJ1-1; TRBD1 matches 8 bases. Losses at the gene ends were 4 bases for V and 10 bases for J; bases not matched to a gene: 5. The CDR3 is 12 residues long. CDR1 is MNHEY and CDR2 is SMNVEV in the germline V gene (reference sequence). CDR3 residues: CASSSQGEAAFF. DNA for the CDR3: TGTGCCAGCAGTTCACAGGGGGAGGCAGCTTTCTTT.

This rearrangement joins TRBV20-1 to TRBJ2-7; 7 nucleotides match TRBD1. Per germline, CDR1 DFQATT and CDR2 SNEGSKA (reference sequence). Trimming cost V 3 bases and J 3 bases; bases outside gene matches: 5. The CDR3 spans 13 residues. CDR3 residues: CSASGTALYEQYF. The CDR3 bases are TGCAGTGCTAGTGGGACAGCACTCTACGAGCAGTACTTC.

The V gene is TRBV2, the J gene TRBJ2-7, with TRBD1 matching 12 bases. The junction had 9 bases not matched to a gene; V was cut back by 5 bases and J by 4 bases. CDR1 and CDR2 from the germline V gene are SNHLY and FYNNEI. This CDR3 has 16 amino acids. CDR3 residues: CASSLGTGGAGYEQYF. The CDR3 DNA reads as TGTGCCAGCAGTCTCGGGACAGGGGGCGCGGGATACGAGCAGTACTTC.